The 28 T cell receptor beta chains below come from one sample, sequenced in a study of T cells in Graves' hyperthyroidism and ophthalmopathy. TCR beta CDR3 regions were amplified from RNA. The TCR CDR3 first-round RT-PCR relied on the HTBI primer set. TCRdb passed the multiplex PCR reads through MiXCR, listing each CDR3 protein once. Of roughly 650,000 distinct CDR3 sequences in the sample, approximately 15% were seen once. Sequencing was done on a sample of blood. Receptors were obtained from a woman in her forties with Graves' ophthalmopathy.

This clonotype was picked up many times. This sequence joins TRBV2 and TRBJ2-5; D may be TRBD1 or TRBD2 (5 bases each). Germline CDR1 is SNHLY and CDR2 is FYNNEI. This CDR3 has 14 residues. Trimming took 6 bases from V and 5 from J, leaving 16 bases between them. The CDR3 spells CASSGAPTEETQYF. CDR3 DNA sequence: TGTGCCAGCAGCGGGGCCCCTACAGAGGAGACCCAGTACTTC.

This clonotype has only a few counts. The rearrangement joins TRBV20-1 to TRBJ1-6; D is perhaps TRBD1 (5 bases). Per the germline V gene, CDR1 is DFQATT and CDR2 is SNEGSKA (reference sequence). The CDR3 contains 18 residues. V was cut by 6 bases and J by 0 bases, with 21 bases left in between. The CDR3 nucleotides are TGCAGTGCGCCAAGCCCGAGGAGGGGCCTCTCCTATAATTCACCCCTCCACTTT. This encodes CSAPSPRRGLSYNSPLHF.

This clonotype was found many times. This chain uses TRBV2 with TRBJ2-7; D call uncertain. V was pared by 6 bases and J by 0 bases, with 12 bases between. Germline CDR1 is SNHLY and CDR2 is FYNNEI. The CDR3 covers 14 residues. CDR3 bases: TGTGCCAGCAGGCGGTGGGCAAGCTCCTACGAGCAGTACTTC. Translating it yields CASRRWASSYEQYF.

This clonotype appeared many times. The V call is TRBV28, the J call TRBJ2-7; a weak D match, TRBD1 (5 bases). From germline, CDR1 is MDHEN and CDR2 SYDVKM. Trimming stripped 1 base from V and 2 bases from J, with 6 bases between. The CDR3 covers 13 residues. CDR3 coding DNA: TGTGCCAGCAGTTTATACAGGACCTACGAGCAGTACTTC. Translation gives CASSLYRTYEQYF.

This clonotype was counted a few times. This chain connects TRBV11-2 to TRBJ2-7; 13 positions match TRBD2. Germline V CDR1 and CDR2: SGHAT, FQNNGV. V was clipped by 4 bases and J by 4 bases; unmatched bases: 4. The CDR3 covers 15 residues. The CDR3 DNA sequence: TGTGCCAGCAGCTGGACTAGCGGGAGTCCGTACGAGCAGTACTTC. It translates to CASSWTSGSPYEQYF.

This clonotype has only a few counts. CDR3 residues: CASRRTGLGKETQYF. For the CDR3, the DNA is TGTGCCAGCAGGCGGACAGGGTTGGGTAAAGAGACCCAGTACTTC. The chain uses TRBV6-2 or TRBV6-3 and TRBJ2-5, with 8 bases identical to TRBD1. The length of the CDR3 is 15 residues. V was clipped by 6 bases and J by 3 bases; unmatched bases: 9. The V gene's germline CDR1 is MNHEY and CDR2 SVGEGT.

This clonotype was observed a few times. The CDR3 bases are TGTGCCAGCAGGTCCCGCTTACAGGTTTATGGCTACACCTTC. This sequence encodes CASRSRLQVYGYTF. The chain joins TRBV6-1 to TRBJ1-2; maybe TRBD1 (5 bases). Germline CDR1 reads MNHNS; CDR2 reads SASEGT. Trimming shortened V by 6 bases and J by 5 bases, and 16 bases separated the two germline ends. The CDR3 has 14 amino acids.

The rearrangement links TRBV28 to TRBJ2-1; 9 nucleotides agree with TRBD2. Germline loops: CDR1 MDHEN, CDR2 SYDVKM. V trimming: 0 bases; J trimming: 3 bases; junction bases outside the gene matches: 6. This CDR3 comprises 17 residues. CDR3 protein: CASSLWGGSGSYNEQFF. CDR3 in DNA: TGTGCCAGCAGTTTATGGGGGGGTAGCGGGAGCTACAATGAGCAGTTCTTC.

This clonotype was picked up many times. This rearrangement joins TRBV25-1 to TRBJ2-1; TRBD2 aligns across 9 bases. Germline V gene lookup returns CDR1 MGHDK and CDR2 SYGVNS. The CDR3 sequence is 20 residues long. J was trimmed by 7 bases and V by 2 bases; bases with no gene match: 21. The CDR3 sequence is CASSEPRASGKRGSKNEQFF. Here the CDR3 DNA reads TGTGCCAGCAGTGAACCCCGGGCTAGCGGGAAGCGGGGGAGCAAAAATGAGCAGTTCTTC.

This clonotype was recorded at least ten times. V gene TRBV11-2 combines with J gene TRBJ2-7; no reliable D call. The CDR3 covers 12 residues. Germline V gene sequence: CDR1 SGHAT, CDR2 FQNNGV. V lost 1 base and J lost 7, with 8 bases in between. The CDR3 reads CASSLASWEQYF. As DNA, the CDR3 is TGTGCCAGCAGCTTAGCGTCCTGGGAGCAGTACTTC.

CDR3 amino acids: CASASGTGGAYEQYF. The CDR3 region has the DNA TGTGCCAGTGCCTCCGGGACAGGGGGGGCATACGAGCAGTACTTC. This sequence joins TRBV19 and TRBJ2-7, with 11 bases lining up with TRBD1. Trimming cost V 8 bases and J 4 bases; bases outside gene matches: 10. The CDR3 runs 15 residues. Germline CDR1 reads LNHDA; CDR2 reads SQIVND (reference sequence). Using reference TRBV19 and TRBJ2-7 for the parts outside the CDR3, the full variable domain is DGGITQSPKYLFRKEGQNVTLSCEQNLNHDAMYWYRQDPGQGLRLIYYSQIVNDFQKGDIAEGYSVSREKKESFPLTVTSAQKNPTAFYLCASASGTGGAYEQYFGPGTRLTVT.

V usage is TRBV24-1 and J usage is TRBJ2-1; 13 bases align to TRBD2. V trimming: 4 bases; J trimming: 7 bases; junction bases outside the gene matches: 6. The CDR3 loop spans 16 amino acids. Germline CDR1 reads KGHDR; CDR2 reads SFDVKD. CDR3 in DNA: TGTGCCACCAGTGACCCCGGGACTAGCGGGGTGAATGAGCAGTTCTTC. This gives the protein CATSDPGTSGVNEQFF.

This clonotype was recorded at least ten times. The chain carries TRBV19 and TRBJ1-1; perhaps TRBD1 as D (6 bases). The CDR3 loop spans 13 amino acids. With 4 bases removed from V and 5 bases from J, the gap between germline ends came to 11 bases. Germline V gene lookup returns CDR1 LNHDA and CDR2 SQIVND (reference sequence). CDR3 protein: CASSKTGRTEAFF. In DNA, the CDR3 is TGTGCCAGTAGTAAAACAGGGAGGACTGAAGCTTTCTTT.

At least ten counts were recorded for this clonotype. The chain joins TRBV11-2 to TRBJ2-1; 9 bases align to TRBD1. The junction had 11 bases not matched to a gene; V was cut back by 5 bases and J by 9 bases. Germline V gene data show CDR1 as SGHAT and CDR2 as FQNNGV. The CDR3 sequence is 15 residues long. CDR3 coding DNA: TGTGCCAGCAGCCCACTACAGGGGGCGGTTGGTGAGCAGTTCTTC. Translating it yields CASSPLQGAVGEQFF.

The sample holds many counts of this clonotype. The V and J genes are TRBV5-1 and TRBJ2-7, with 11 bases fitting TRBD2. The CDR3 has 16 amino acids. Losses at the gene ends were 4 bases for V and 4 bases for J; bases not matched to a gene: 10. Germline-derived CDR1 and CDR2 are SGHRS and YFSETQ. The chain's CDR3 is CASSPSLVAGGYEQYF. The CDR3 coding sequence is TGCGCCAGCAGCCCCTCTTTGGTAGCGGGAGGGTACGAGCAGTACTTC. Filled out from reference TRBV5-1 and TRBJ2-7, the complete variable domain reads KAGVTQTPRYLIKTRGQQVTLSCSPISGHRSVSWYQQTPGQGLQFLFEYFSETQRNKGNFPGRFSGRQFSNSRSEMNVSTLELGDSALYLCASSPSLVAGGYEQYFGPGTRLTVT.

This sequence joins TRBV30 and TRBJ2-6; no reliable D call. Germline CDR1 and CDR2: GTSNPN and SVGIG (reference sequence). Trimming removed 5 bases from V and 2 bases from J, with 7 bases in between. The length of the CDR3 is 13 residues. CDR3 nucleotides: TGTGCCTGGGGGGTGGCTGGGGCCAACGTCCTGACTTTC. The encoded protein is CAWGVAGANVLTF.

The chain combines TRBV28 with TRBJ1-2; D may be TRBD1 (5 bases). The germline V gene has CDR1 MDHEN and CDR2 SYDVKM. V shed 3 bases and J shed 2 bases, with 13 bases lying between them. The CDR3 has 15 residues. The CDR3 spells CASSFRGLGNYGYTF. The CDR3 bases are TGTGCCAGCAGTTTCCGGGGACTGGGGAACTATGGCTACACCTTC.

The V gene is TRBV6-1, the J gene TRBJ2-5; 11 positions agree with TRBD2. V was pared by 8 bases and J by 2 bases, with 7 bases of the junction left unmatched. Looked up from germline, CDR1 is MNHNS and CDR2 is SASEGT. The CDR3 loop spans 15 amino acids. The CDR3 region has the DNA TGTGCCAGCGTTCATAGCGGGGGGGTTCAAGAGACCCAGTACTTC. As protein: CASVHSGGVQETQYF.

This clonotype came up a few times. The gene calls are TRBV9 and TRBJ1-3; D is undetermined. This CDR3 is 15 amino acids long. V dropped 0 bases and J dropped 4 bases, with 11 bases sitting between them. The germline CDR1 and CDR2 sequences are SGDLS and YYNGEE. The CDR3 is CASSVGPGSGNTIYF. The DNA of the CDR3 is TGTGCCAGCAGCGTAGGACCGGGCTCCGGAAACACCATATATTTT. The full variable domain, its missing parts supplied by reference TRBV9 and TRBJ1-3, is DSGVTQTPKHLITATGQRVTLRCSPRSGDLSVYWYQQSLDQGLQFLIQYYNGEERAKGNILERFSAQQFPDLHSELNLSSLELGDSALYFCASSVGPGSGNTIYFGEGSWLTVV.

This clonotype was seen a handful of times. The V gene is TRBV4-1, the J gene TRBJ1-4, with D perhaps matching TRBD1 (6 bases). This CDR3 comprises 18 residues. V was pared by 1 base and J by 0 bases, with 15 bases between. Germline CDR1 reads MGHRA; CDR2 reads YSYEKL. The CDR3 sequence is CASSQAKDSFSTNEKLFF. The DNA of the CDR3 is TGCGCCAGCAGCCAAGCCAAGGACAGCTTCTCAACTAATGAAAAACTGTTTTTT.

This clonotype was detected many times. CDR3 nucleotide sequence: TGTGCCAGCAGCCCAACCTGGCAGGGGTCCAGGGAGACCCAGTACTTC. It specifies CASSPTWQGSRETQYF. The chain is built from TRBV11-2 and TRBJ2-5, with a possible D match to TRBD1 (6 bases). CDR1 is SGHAT, CDR2 FQNNGV, per germline. The CDR3 extends over 16 amino acids. Trimming removed 5 bases at V and 5 bases at J, with 21 bases between.

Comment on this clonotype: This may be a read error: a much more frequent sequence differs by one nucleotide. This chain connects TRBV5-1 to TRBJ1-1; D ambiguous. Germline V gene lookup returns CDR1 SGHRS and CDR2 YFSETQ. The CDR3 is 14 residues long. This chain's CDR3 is CASMWQPMNTGAFF. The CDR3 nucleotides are TGCGCCAGCATGTGGCAGCCTATGAACACTGGAGCTTTCTTT.

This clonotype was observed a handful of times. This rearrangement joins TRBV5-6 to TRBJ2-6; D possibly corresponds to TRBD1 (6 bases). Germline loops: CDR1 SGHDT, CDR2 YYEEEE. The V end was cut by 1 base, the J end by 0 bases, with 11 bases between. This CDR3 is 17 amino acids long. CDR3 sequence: CASSLPGHPSGANVLTF. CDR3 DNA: TGTGCCAGCAGCTTGCCGGGACACCCCTCTGGGGCCAACGTCCTGACTTTC. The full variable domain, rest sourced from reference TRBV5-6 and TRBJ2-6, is DAGVTQSPTHLIKTRGQQVTLRCSPKSGHDTVSWYQQALGQGPQFIFQYYEEEERQRGNFPDRFSGHQFPNYSSELNVNALLLGDSALYLCASSLPGHPSGANVLTFGAGSRLTVL.

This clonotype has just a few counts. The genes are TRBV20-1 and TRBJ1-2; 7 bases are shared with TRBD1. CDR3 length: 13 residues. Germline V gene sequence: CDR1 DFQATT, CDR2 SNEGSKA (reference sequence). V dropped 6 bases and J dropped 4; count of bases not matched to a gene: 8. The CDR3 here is CSASGTERYGYTF. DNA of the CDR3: TGCAGTGCGTCCGGGACAGAACGCTATGGCTACACCTTC.

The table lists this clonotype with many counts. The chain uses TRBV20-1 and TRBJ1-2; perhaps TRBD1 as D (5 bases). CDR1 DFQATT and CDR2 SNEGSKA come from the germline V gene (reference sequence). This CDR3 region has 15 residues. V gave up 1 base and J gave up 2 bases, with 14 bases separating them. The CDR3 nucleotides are TGCAGTGCTAGAGGGCTGGGGACGGTAAACTATGGCTACACCTTC. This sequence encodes CSARGLGTVNYGYTF.

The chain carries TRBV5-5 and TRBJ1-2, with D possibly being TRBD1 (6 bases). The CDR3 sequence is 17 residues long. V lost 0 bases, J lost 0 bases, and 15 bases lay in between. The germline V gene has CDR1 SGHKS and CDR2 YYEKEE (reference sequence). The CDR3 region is CASSLVSDRRPNYGYTF. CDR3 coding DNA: TGTGCCAGCAGCTTGGTGAGCGACAGGCGGCCTAACTATGGCTACACCTTC.

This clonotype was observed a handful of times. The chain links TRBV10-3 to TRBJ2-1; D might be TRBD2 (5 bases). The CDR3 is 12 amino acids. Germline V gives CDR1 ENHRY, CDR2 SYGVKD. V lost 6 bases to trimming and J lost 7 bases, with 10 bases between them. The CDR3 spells CAISGETNEQFF. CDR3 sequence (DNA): TGTGCCATCAGCGGGGAGACGAATGAGCAGTTCTTC.

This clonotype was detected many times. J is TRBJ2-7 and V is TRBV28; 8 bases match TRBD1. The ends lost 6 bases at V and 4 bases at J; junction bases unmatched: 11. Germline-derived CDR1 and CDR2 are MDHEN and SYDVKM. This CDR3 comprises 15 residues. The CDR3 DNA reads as TGTGCCAGCAGGCCTACCGGGACAGGCCGATACGAGCAGTACTTC. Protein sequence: CASRPTGTGRYEQYF.